Listed below are T cell receptor beta chains from one sample, sequenced in a study of T cells after yellow fever vaccination. TCRdb ran MiXCR on the 5' RACE reads and lists one entry per CDR3 protein. The sample contains approximately 300,000 distinct CDR3 sequences, 7.5% to 9% of which appear only once. The specimen was PBMCs, collected on the day of the first yellow fever vaccination. The source is a man between 18 and 29 years old who received the YFV17D yellow fever vaccine. CDR3s include the opening cysteine and the closing phenylalanine or tryptophan. D genes are given only for firm matches. For some rows the clone size is stated as once, few or many, or as a class when expanded; others skip it.

CDR3,DNA,V,J,D,size
CATSETGAGHWETQYF,TGTGCCACCAGTGAAACCGGGGCCGGGCATTGGGAGACCCAGTACTTC,TRBV24-1,TRBJ2-5,.,.
CASSIAGAGTDTQYF,TGTGCCAGCAGTATTGCGGGGGCCGGCACAGATACGCAGTATTTT,TRBV12-3/TRBV12-4,TRBJ2-3,.,few
CASSTTPRDTEAFF,TGTGCCAGCAGCACAACCCCGCGGGACACTGAAGCTTTCTTT,TRBV7-8,TRBJ1-1,.,.
CASSRASDYTEAFF,TGTGCCAGCAGCCGAGCGTCGGATTATACTGAAGCTTTCTTT,TRBV5-4,TRBJ1-1,.,many
CATSRDPGGRETQYF,TGTGCCACCAGCAGAGATCCAGGGGGACGAGAGACCCAGTACTTC,TRBV15,TRBJ2-5,TRBD1,many
CASSLRSTGELFF,TGTGCCAGCAGCTTACGGAGCACCGGGGAGCTGTTTTTT,TRBV7-9,TRBJ2-2,.,few
CASSDLYRWVKSEAFF,TGTGCCAGCAGTGACCTATACAGATGGGTGAAGTCTGAAGCTTTCTTT,TRBV6-2/TRBV6-3,TRBJ1-1,.,.
CASSENSGGEYNEQFF,TGTGCCAGCAGTGAGAATAGCGGGGGGGAGTACAATGAGCAGTTCTTC,TRBV6-1,TRBJ2-1,TRBD2,.
CSARDGPRGADTQYF,TGCAGTGCTAGAGATGGGCCCAGGGGGGCAGATACGCAGTATTTT,TRBV20-1,TRBJ2-3,.,.
CASSPVHGTDTQYF,TGCGCCAGCAGCCCGGTGCACGGCACAGATACGCAGTATTTT,TRBV5-1,TRBJ2-3,.,.
CASSKTDRGYQETQYF,TGTGCCAGCAGCAAGACAGACAGGGGATACCAAGAGACCCAGTACTTC,TRBV7-9,TRBJ2-5,TRBD1,few
CASSRSRDRGDTQYF,TGTGCCAGCAGTCGCTCCCGGGACAGGGGTGATACGCAGTATTTT,TRBV6-1,TRBJ2-3,TRBD1,.
CASSYGVAGGQYF,TGTGCCAGCAGTTACGGGGTGGCAGGGGGTCAGTATTTT,TRBV6-2/TRBV6-3,TRBJ2-3,TRBD1,.
CASSLESETQYF,TGTGCCAGCAGCTTGGAGTCGGAGACCCAGTACTTC,TRBV5-6,TRBJ2-5,.,many
CSATGQNYGYTF,TGCAGTGCTACCGGACAAAACTATGGCTACACCTTC,TRBV20-1,TRBJ1-2,.,few
CAGGAGWTNEKLFF,TGTGCCGGGGGCGCAGGGTGGACTAATGAAAAACTGTTTTTT,TRBV28,TRBJ1-4,.,few
CASSLGSYPTDTQYF,TGTGCCAGCAGTTTAGGGTCCTACCCCACAGATACGCAGTATTTT,TRBV27,TRBJ2-3,.,few
CASSLAQTNTEAFF,TGTGCCAGCAGCTTAGCCCAGACGAACACTGAAGCTTTCTTT,TRBV7-9,TRBJ1-1,.,few
CASRLQGNSTDTQYF,TGTGCCAGCAGATTACAGGGTAATAGCACAGATACGCAGTATTTT,TRBV6-9,TRBJ2-3,.,few
CASSATATRGETQYF,TGTGCCAGCAGCGCAACGGCAACCCGGGGGGAGACCCAGTACTTC,TRBV11-2,TRBJ2-5,.,.
CASRLAGHTDTQYF,TGTGCCAGCAGACTAGCGGGGCACACAGATACGCAGTATTTT,TRBV12-3/TRBV12-4,TRBJ2-3,TRBD2,.
CASSQGQGGGTQYF,TGTGCCAGCAGTCAAGGACAGGGAGGCGGTACGCAGTATTTT,TRBV6-1,TRBJ2-3,TRBD1,few
CSARGGSRHYGYTF,TGCAGTGCTAGGGGGGGGAGTAGGCACTATGGCTACACCTTC,TRBV20-1,TRBJ1-2,.,few
CASRTSTGSDTQYF,TGCGCCAGCAGAACCAGTACAGGGTCAGATACGCAGTATTTT,TRBV5-1,TRBJ2-3,.,few
CASSLSGSNNGYTF,TGCGCCAGCAGCTTGTCGGGAAGCAATAATGGCTACACCTTC,TRBV5-1,TRBJ1-2,.,many
CATSRVLAGGLNEQFF,TGTGCCACCAGCAGAGTTCTAGCGGGGGGACTAAATGAGCAGTTCTTC,TRBV15,TRBJ2-1,TRBD2,.
CASSLVGGARDSPLHF,TGTGCCAGCAGCTTAGTCGGGGGCGCGAGGGATTCACCCCTCCACTTT,TRBV7-2,TRBJ1-6,.,few
CASRSLAGGETQYF,TGTGCCAGCAGGTCACTAGCGGGCGGGGAGACCCAGTACTTC,TRBV11-2,TRBJ2-5,TRBD2,many
CASSWTGAEDLHF,TGCGCCAGCAGCTGGACGGGTGCCGAGGACCTCCACTTT,TRBV5-1,TRBJ1-6,.,few
CASSYTRQGARAFF,TGTGCCAGCAGCTACACCCGACAGGGGGCGAGGGCTTTCTTT,TRBV7-2,TRBJ1-1,TRBD1,few
CASSVLPVQGGETQYF,TGTGCCAGCAGCGTTCTGCCGGTTCAAGGAGGGGAGACCCAGTACTTC,TRBV9,TRBJ2-5,.,few
CASGTGEVNTEAFF,TGCGCCAGCGGGACGGGGGAGGTGAACACTGAAGCTTTCTTT,TRBV5-1,TRBJ1-1,.,.
CASSLGRQYQETQYF,TGTGCCAGCAGCTTAGGACGTCAGTACCAAGAGACCCAGTACTTC,TRBV7-2,TRBJ2-5,.,many
CASSLTHRVSGELFF,TGTGCCAGCAGCCTCACTCACAGGGTGTCCGGGGAGCTGTTTTTT,TRBV7-3,TRBJ2-2,.,few
CASSYGGTSGHNEQFF,TGTGCCAGCAGCTACGGCGGGACTAGCGGACACAATGAGCAGTTCTTC,TRBV3-1,TRBJ2-1,TRBD2,few
CASSLGGGNTEAFF,TGTGCCAGCAGCTTGGGTGGAGGGAACACTGAAGCTTTCTTT,TRBV5-6,TRBJ1-1,.,many
CASSKTTGANTEAFF,TGTGCCAGCAGCAAAACGACAGGGGCGAACACTGAAGCTTTCTTT,TRBV7-9,TRBJ1-1,TRBD1,many
CASSTGTDSYNEQFF,TGCGCCAGCAGCACCGGGACAGACTCCTACAATGAGCAGTTCTTC,TRBV4-1,TRBJ2-1,TRBD1,.
CASSSPSLEGAIRYGYTF,TGTGCCAGCAGCTCCCCATCGCTGGAGGGGGCGATAAGATATGGCTACACCTTC,TRBV11-1,TRBJ1-2,TRBD1,.
CASSVGGDRNYGYTF,TGTGCCAGCAGCGTAGGGGGTGATAGGAACTATGGCTACACCTTC,TRBV9,TRBJ1-2,.,.
CSVGEQYF,TGCAGCGTGGGCGAGCAGTACTTC,TRBV29-1,TRBJ2-7,.,few
CSVAGGNPYEQYF,TGCAGCGTTGCCGGGGGGAACCCCTACGAGCAGTACTTC,TRBV29-1,TRBJ2-7,TRBD2,few
CASSLVRGEGTPLHF,TGTGCCAGCAGCTTAGTTCGGGGAGAGGGTACTCCCCTCCACTTT,TRBV7-8,TRBJ1-6,.,.
CASSHPAGEQFF,TGTGCCAGCAGCCACCCGGCGGGTGAGCAGTTCTTC,TRBV3-1,TRBJ2-1,.,.
CASSLDAGGSVGETQYF,TGTGCCAGCAGCTTGGACGCAGGTGGTTCCGTGGGAGAGACCCAGTACTTC,TRBV5-6,TRBJ2-5,.,few
CAHLRDYGYTF,TGTGCCCATCTTCGGGACTATGGCTACACCTTC,TRBV19,TRBJ1-2,.,few
CASSPDTAMNTEAFF,TGTGCCAGCTCACCAGACACGGCAATGAACACTGAAGCTTTCTTT,TRBV18,TRBJ1-1,.,few
CSARAGTGAYEQYF,TGCAGTGCTAGAGCCGGGACAGGGGCCTACGAGCAGTACTTC,TRBV20-1,TRBJ2-7,TRBD1,many
CATSRDAGSRTDTQYF,TGTGCCACCAGCAGAGATGCTGGCAGTCGCACAGATACGCAGTATTTT,TRBV15,TRBJ2-3,.,few
CSASGGGSYNEQFF,TGCAGTGCCAGCGGGGGGGGCTCCTACAATGAGCAGTTCTTC,TRBV20-1,TRBJ2-1,TRBD2,many
CASSVGRALSAEHRYAEYF,TGTGCCAGCAGCGTAGGCAGGGCACTATCCGCTGAGCACAGATACGCGGAGTATTTT,TRBV11-2,TRBJ2-3,.,few
CASTLRDSLYNEQFF,TGTGCCAGCACCCTCCGGGACAGCTTATACAATGAGCAGTTCTTC,TRBV3-1,TRBJ2-1,TRBD1,.
CSATNVQRARVEYYGYTF,TGCAGTGCTACAAACGTCCAACGGGCCAGGGTGGAGTACTATGGCTACACCTTC,TRBV20-1,TRBJ1-2,.,.
CASSAGTGFPEQYF,TGTGCCAGCAGCGCCGGGACAGGGTTTCCCGAGCAGTACTTC,TRBV9,TRBJ2-7,TRBD1,many
CSARDNVWRNEQFF,TGCAGTGCTAGAGATAACGTGTGGCGCAATGAGCAGTTCTTC,TRBV20-1,TRBJ2-1,.,.
CASGEQGANTEAFF,TGTGCCAGCGGGGAACAGGGGGCCAACACTGAAGCTTTCTTT,TRBV6-1,TRBJ1-1,TRBD1,few
CATMTSGGPGTQYF,TGTGCCACAATGACTAGCGGGGGCCCCGGGACCCAGTACTTC,TRBV2,TRBJ2-5,TRBD2,many
CASSALQGNSGANVLTF,TGTGCCAGCTCAGCGCTACAGGGCAACTCTGGGGCCAACGTCCTGACTTTC,TRBV18,TRBJ2-6,.,few
CASSARGGVTAKNIQYF,TGTGCCAGCAGCGCTCGAGGGGGCGTCACAGCCAAAAACATTCAGTACTTC,TRBV7-2,TRBJ2-4,TRBD1,.
CASSQPGTRRAYGYTF,TGTGCCAGCAGCCAGCCCGGAACCCGCCGAGCCTATGGCTACACCTTC,TRBV3-1,TRBJ1-2,.,few